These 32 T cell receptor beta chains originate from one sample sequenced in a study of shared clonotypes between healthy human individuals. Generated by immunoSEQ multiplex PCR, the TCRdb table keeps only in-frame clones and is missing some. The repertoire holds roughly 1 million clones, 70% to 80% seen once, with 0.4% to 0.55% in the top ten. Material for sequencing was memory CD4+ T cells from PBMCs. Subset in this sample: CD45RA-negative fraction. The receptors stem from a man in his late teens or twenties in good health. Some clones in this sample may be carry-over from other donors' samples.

The CDR3 DNA is TGTGCCAGCACCGCCGGGACTAGCGGAAACAATGAGCAGTTCTTC. Translation: CASTAGTSGNNEQFF. The gene calls are TRBV6-1 and TRBJ2-1; 11 nucleotides align to TRBD2. The germline gives CDR1 MNHNS, CDR2 SASEGT. V lost 7 bases and J lost 5; bases outside the gene matches: 7. This CDR3 is built from 15 residues.

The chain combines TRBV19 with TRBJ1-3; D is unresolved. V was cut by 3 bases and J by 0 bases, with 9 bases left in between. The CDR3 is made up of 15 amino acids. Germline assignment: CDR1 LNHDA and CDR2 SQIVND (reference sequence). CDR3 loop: CASSMIRNSGNTIYF. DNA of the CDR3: TGTGCCAGTAGTATGATCCGGAACTCTGGAAACACCATATATTTT. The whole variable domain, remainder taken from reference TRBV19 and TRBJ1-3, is DGGITQSPKYLFRKEGQNVTLSCEQNLNHDAMYWYRQDPGQGLRLIYYSQIVNDFQKGDIAEGYSVSREKKESFPLTVTSAQKNPTAFYLCASSMIRNSGNTIYFGEGSWLTVV.

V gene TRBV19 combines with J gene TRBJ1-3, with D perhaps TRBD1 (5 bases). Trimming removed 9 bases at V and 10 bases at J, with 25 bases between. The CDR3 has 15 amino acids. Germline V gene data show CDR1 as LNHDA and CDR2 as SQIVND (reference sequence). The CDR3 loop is CASFYPFSTWGTIYF. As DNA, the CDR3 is TGTGCCAGCTTCTACCCTTTTTCAACATGGGGGACCATATATTTT.

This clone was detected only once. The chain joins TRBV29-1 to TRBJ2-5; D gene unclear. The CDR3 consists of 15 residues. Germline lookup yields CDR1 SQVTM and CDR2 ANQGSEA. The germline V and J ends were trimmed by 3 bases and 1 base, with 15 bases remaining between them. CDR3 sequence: CSVDLFGGVQETQYF. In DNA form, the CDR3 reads TGCAGCGTTGACTTGTTTGGTGGAGTCCAAGAGACCCAGTACTTC.

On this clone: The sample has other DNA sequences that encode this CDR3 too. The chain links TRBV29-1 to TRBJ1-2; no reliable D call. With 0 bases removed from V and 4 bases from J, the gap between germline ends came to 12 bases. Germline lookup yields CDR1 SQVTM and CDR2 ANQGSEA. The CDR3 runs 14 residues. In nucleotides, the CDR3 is TGCAGCGTTGAAGAAGATGAAGGAATCTATGGCTACACCTTC. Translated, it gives CSVEEDEGIYGYTF.

CDR3 loop: CAIREEATQYF. The CDR3 DNA reads as TGTGCCATCAGGGAAGAGGCGACCCAGTACTTC. This chain uses TRBV10-3 with TRBJ2-5; the D is unclear. V was pared by 6 bases and J by 7 bases, with 9 bases between. Germline-derived CDR1 and CDR2 are ENHRY and SYGVKD. The CDR3 runs to 11 residues.

The CDR3 DNA reads as TGTGCCAGCAGCTTATTTTCCAGGGTCGGAAGCACAGATACGCAGTATTTT. Its translation: CASSLFSRVGSTDTQYF. The chain recombines TRBV7-9 with TRBJ2-3, with D possibly matching TRBD1 (5 bases). V lost 2 bases, J lost 0 bases, and 15 bases lay in between. The CDR3 contains 17 residues. The germline gives CDR1 SEHNR, CDR2 FQNEAQ (reference sequence).

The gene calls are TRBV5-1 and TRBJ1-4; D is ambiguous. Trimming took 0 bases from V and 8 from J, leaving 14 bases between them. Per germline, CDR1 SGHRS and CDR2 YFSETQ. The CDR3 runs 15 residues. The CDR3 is CASSLGGVLEEKLFF. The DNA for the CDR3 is TGCGCCAGCAGCTTGGGCGGGGTCTTGGAGGAAAAACTGTTTTTT.

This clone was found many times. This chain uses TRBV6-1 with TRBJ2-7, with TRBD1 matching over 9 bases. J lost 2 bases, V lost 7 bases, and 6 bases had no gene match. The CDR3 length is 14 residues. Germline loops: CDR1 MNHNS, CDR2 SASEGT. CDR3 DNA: TGTGCCAGCATTCGCGACAGGGGGACCTACGAGCAGTACTTC. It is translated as CASIRDRGTYEQYF.

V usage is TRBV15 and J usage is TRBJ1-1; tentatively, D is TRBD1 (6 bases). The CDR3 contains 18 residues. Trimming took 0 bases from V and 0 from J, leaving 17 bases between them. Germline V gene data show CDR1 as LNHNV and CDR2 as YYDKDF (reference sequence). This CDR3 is CATSRDIFTGTLNTEAFF. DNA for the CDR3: TGTGCCACCAGCAGAGATATCTTTACAGGGACCTTGAACACTGAAGCTTTCTTT. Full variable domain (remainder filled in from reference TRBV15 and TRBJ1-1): DAMVIQNPRYQVTQFGKPVTLSCSQTLNHNVMYWYQQKSSQAPKLLFHYYDKDFNNEADTPDNFQSRRPNTSFCFLDIRSPGLGDTAMYLCATSRDIFTGTLNTEAFFGQGTRLTVV.

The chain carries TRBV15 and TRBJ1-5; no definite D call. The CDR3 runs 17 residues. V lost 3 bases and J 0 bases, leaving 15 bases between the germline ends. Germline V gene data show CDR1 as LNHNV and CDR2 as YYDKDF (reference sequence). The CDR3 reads CATSSAKWVYSNQPQHF. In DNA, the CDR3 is TGTGCCACCAGCAGCGCGAAATGGGTTTATAGCAATCAGCCCCAGCATTTT.

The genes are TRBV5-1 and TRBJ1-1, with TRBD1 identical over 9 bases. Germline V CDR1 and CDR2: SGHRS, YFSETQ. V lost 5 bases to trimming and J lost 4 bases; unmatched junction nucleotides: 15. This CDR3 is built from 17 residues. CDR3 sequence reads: CASSEGQGARGATEAFF. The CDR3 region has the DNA TGCGCCAGCAGTGAGGGACAGGGAGCCCGGGGGGCCACTGAAGCTTTCTTT.

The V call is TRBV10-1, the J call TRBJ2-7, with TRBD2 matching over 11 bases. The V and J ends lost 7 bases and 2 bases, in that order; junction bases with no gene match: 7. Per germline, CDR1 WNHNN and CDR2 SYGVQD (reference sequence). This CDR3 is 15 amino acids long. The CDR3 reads CASTGGTSGTYEQYF. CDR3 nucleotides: TGCGCCAGCACGGGGGGGACTAGCGGAACCTACGAGCAGTACTTC.

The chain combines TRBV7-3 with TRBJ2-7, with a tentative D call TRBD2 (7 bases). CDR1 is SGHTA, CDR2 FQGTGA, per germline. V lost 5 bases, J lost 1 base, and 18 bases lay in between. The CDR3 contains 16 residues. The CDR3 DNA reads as TGTGCCAGCAGCCCAGGATGGGAGGGGACATCCTACGAGCAGTACTTC. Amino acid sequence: CASSPGWEGTSYEQYF.

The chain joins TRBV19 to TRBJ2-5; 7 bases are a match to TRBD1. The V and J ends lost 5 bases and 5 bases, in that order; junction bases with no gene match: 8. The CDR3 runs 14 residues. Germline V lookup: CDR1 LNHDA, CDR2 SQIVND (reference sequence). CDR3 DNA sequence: TGTGCCAGTAGTCAGGACAGGTGGGGGGAGACCCAGTACTTC. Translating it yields CASSQDRWGETQYF.

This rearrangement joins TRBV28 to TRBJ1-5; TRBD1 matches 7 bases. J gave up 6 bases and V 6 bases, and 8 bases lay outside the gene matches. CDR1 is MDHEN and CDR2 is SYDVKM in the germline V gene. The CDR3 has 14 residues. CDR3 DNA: TGTGCCAGCAGACTACAGGGGTGGGGTCAGCCCCAGCATTTT. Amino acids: CASRLQGWGQPQHF. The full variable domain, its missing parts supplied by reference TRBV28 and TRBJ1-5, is DVKVTQSSRYLVKRTGEKVFLECVQDMDHENMFWYRQDPGLGLRLIYFSYDVKMKEKGDIPEGYSVSREKKERFSLILESASTNQTSMYLCASRLQGWGQPQHFGDGTRLSIL.

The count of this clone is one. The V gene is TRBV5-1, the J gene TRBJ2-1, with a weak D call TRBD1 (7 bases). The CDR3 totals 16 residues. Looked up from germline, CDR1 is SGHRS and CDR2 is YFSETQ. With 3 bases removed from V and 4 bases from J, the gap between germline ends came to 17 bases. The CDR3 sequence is CASSWENRGGYNEQFF. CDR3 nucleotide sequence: TGCGCCAGCAGCTGGGAGAACAGGGGAGGATACAATGAGCAGTTCTTC.

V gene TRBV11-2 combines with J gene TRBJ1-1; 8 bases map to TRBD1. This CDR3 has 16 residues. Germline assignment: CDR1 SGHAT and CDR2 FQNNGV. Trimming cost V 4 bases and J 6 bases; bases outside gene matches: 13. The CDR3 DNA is TGTGCCAGCAGCTCCCGGGCCGCGACAGGGGAGGCTGAAGCTTTCTTT. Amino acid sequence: CASSSRAATGEAEAFF. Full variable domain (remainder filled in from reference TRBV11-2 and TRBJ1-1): EAGVAQSPRYKIIEKRQSVAFWCNPISGHATLYWYQQILGQGPKLLIQFQNNGVVDDSQLPKDRFSAERLKGVDSTLKIQPAKLEDSAVYLCASSSRAATGEAEAFFGQGTRLTVV.

This chain's CDR3 is CASSGGLSGNTIYF. The CDR3 bases are TGCGCCAGCAGCGGGGGGCTTTCTGGAAACACCATATATTTT. The V gene is TRBV10-1, the J gene TRBJ1-3; D perhaps matches TRBD1 (6 bases). The CDR3 totals 14 residues. Germline V gives CDR1 WNHNN, CDR2 SYGVQD (reference sequence). V was pared by 6 bases and J by 1 base, with 10 bases between.

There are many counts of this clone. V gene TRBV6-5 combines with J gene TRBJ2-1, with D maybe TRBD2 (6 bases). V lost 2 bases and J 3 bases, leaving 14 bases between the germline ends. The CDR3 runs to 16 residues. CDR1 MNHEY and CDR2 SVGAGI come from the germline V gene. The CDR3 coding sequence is TGTGCCAGCAGTTACGGCGGGACCCGGGGCTACAATGAGCAGTTCTTC. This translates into CASSYGGTRGYNEQFF.

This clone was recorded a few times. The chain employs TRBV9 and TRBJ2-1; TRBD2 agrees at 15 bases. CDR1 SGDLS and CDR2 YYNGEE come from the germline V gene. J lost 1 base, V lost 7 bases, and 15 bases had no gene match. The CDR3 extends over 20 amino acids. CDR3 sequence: CASSHPPGLAGGLSYNEQFF. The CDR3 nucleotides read TGTGCCAGCTCCCACCCCCCGGGACTAGCGGGGGGACTGTCCTACAATGAGCAGTTCTTC. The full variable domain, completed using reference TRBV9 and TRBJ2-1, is DSGVTQTPKHLITATGQRVTLRCSPRSGDLSVYWYQQSLDQGLQFLIQYYNGEERAKGNILERFSAQQFPDLHSELNLSSLELGDSALYFCASSHPPGLAGGLSYNEQFFGPGTRLTVL.

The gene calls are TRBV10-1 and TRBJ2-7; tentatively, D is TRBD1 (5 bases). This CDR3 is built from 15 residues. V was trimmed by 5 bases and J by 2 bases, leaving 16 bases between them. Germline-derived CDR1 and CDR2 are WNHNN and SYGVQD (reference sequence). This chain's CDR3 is CASSKALMTAYEQYF. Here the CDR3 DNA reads TGCGCCAGCAGTAAAGCGCTAATGACAGCCTACGAGCAGTACTTC.

CDR3 coding DNA: TGTGCCAGCAGCTTATGGGGCAGGGGAGACTATGGCTACACCTTC. It translates to CASSLWGRGDYGYTF. The V gene is TRBV5-8, the J gene TRBJ1-2; D might be TRBD1 (6 bases). Trimming stripped 2 bases from V and 3 bases from J, with 14 bases between. Looked up from germline, CDR1 is SGHTS and CDR2 is YDEGEE. The length of the CDR3 is 15 residues.

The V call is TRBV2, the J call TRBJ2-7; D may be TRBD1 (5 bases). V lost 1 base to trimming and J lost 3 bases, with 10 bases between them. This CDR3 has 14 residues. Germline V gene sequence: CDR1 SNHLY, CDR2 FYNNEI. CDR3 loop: CASSEVTEFYEQYF. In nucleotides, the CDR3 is TGTGCCAGCAGTGAAGTGACAGAGTTCTACGAGCAGTACTTC. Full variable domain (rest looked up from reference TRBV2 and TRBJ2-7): EPEVTQTPSHQVTQMGQEVILRCVPISNHLYFYWYRQILGQKVEFLVSFYNNEISEKSEIFDDQFSVERPDGSNFTLKIRSTKLEDSAMYFCASSEVTEFYEQYFGPGTRLTVT.

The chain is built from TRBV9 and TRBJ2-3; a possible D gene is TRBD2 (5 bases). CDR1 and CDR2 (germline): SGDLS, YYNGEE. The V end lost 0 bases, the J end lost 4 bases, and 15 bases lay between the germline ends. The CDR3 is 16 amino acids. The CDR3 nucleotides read TGTGCCAGCAGCGTAGGTCTTGCGGGTGGGCCAGATACGCAGTATTTT. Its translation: CASSVGLAGGPDTQYF.

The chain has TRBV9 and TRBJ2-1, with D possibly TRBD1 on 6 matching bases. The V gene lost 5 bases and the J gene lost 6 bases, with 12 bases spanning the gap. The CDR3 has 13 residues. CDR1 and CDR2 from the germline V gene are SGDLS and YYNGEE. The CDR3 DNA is TGTGCCAGCAGTCCAACAGGGCGCAATGAGCAGTTCTTC. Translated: CASSPTGRNEQFF.

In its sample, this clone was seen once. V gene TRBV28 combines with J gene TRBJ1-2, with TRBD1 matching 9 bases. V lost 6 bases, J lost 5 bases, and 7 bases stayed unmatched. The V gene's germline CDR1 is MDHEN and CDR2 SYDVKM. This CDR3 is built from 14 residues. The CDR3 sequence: CASRTRQGGYGYTF. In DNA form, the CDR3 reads TGTGCCAGCAGAACCCGACAGGGGGGGTATGGCTACACCTTC.

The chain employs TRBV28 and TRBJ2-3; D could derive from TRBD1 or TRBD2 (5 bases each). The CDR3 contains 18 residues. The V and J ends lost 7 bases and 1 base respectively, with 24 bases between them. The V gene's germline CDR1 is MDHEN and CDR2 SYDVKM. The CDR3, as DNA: TGTGCCAGCAACGGCCGGGACGGACGAACTCAAGGCACAGATACGCAGTATTTT. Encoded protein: CASNGRDGRTQGTDTQYF.

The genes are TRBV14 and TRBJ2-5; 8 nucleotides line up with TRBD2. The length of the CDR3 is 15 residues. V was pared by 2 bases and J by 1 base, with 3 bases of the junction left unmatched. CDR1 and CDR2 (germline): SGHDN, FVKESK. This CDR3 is CASSQLSGGQETQYF. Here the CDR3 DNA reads TGTGCCAGCAGCCAACTCAGCGGGGGCCAAGAGACCCAGTACTTC. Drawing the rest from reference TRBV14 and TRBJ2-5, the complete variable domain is EAGVTQFPSHSVIEKGQTVTLRCDPISGHDNLYWYRRVMGKEIKFLLHFVKESKQDESGMPNNRFLAERTGGTYSTLKVQPAELEDSGVYFCASSQLSGGQETQYFGPGTRLLVL.

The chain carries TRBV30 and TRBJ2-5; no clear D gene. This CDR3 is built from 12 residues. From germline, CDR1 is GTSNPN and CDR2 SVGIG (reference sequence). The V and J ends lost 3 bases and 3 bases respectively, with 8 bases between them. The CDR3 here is CAWSNREETQYF. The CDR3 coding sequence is TGTGCCTGGAGCAATAGAGAAGAGACCCAGTACTTC.

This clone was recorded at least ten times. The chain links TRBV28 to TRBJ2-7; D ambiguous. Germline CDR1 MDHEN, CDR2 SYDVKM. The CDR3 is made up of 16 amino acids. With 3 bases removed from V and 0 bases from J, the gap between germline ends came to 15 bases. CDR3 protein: CASSFETWTSSYEQYF. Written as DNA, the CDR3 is TGTGCCAGCAGTTTCGAAACCTGGACCAGCTCCTACGAGCAGTACTTC.

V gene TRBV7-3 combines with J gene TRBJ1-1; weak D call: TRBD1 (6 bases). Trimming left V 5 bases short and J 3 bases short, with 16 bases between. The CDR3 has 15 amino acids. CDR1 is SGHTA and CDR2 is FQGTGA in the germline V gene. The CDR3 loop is CASSPRGGADTEAFF. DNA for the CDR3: TGTGCCAGCAGCCCGAGGGGGGGTGCGGACACTGAAGCTTTCTTT.